These 29 T cell receptor beta chains were all obtained from the same sample, sequenced in a study of shared clonotypes between healthy human individuals. The data were produced by immunoSEQ multiplex PCR, yet TCRdb's version contains in-frame clones alone and is incomplete. In the table there are roughly 2,000,000 clones, just over 90% of which are singletons. Only CD45RO-negative cells positively selected for CCR7 counted as naive CD8 cells, so terminally differentiated effector memory CD45RA+ cells were excluded. Sequencing was performed on naive CD8+ T cells from PBMCs. The origin of the receptors is a man aged 18 to 35 in good health. Some clones in this sample may be carry-over from other donors' samples.

This CDR3 reads CASSLPIQAVETQYF. The CDR3 DNA follows: TGTGCCAGCAGCTTACCCATACAGGCTGTGGAGACCCAGTACTTC. This rearrangement joins TRBV7-9 to TRBJ2-5; possible D gene TRBD1, 5 bases. V lost 2 bases and J lost 5, with 15 bases in between. The CDR3 length is 15 residues. CDR1 is SEHNR and CDR2 is FQNEAQ in the germline V gene (reference sequence).

This clone was counted a single time. The chain links TRBV11-2 to TRBJ2-7; the D call may be TRBD1 or TRBD2 (7 bases each). Germline CDR1 reads SGHAT; CDR2 reads FQNNGV. CDR3 size: 16 residues. Trimming removed 1 base at V and 3 bases at J, with 16 bases between. The CDR3 coding sequence is TGTGCCAGCAGCTTAGGGCAGGGGGGGATTGGCTACGAGCAGTACTTC. Protein product: CASSLGQGGIGYEQYF.

This sequence joins TRBV27 and TRBJ2-7, with D hard to call. V shed 6 bases and J shed 2 bases, with 17 bases lying between them. Germline lookup yields CDR1 MNHEY and CDR2 SMNVEV (reference sequence). The CDR3 runs to 15 residues. The CDR3 bases are TGTGCCAGCAGCCCTCGCCAGGAGCCCCCCTACGAGCAGTACTTC. Translated: CASSPRQEPPYEQYF.

The chain uses TRBV9 and TRBJ2-5; D remains unclear. The V end lost 0 bases, the J end lost 5 bases, and 17 bases lay between the germline ends. Germline V gene lookup returns CDR1 SGDLS and CDR2 YYNGEE. CDR3 length: 16 amino acids. This chain's CDR3 is CASSVGPRILKETQYF. The CDR3 DNA follows: TGTGCCAGCAGCGTAGGGCCTAGGATCCTTAAGGAGACCCAGTACTTC.

This clone has just one count. This chain links TRBV11-1 with TRBJ2-1, with 12 bases aligning to TRBD2. Looked up from germline, CDR1 is SGHAT and CDR2 is FQDESV (reference sequence). The junction had 12 bases not matched to a gene; V was cut back by 2 bases and J by 10 bases. This CDR3 is built from 17 residues. CDR3 protein: CASSLKRTSGRLGEQFF. The CDR3 nucleotides read TGTGCCAGCAGCTTAAAGCGAACTAGCGGGAGGCTTGGAGAGCAGTTCTTC. The full variable domain, rest sourced from reference TRBV11-1 and TRBJ2-1, is EAEVAQSPRYKITEKSQAVAFWCDPISGHATLYWYRQILGQGPELLVQFQDESVVDDSQLPKDRFSAERLKGVDSTLKIQPAELGDSAMYLCASSLKRTSGRLGEQFFGPGTRLTVL.

The genes are TRBV4-2 and TRBJ1-1; a weak D match, TRBD1 (6 bases). The V end was cut by 0 bases, the J end by 1 base, with 6 bases between. Germline V gene lookup returns CDR1 LGHNA and CDR2 YNFKEQ. The CDR3 consists of 14 residues. The chain's CDR3 is CASSQEGANTEAFF. CDR3 in DNA: TGTGCCAGCAGCCAAGAGGGGGCGAACACTGAAGCTTTCTTT.

The V gene is TRBV9, the J gene TRBJ2-2; 7 nucleotides match TRBD2. J was trimmed by 5 bases and V by 4 bases; bases with no gene match: 14. The germline V gene encodes CDR1 SGDLS and CDR2 YYNGEE. This CDR3 is 17 amino acids long. The CDR3 here is CASSPSRAGVLTGELFF. DNA for the CDR3: TGTGCCAGCAGCCCCAGCCGGGCGGGAGTGCTTACCGGGGAGCTGTTTTTT.

V is TRBV15 and J is TRBJ2-3; D is perhaps TRBD2 (6 bases). Per germline, CDR1 LNHNV and CDR2 YYDKDF (reference sequence). This CDR3 is 14 amino acids long. V was cut by 5 bases and J by 3 bases, with 12 bases left in between. DNA of the CDR3: TGTGCCACCAGCTCCGGAGGGAGAACAGATACGCAGTATTTT. Its translation: CATSSGGRTDTQYF.

The CDR3 reads CASSITSDSNQPQHF. CDR3 DNA: TGTGCCAGTAGTATAACCAGCGATAGCAATCAGCCCCAGCATTTT. The genes are TRBV19 and TRBJ1-5; D unresolved. The CDR3 runs 15 residues. V gave up 2 bases and J gave up 0 bases, with 8 bases separating them. Germline V CDR1 and CDR2: LNHDA, SQIVND (reference sequence). Complete variable domain (other parts from reference TRBV19 and TRBJ1-5): DGGITQSPKYLFRKEGQNVTLSCEQNLNHDAMYWYRQDPGQGLRLIYYSQIVNDFQKGDIAEGYSVSREKKESFPLTVTSAQKNPTAFYLCASSITSDSNQPQHFGDGTRLSIL.

The chain combines TRBV28 with TRBJ2-1; TRBD1 matches 7 bases. CDR3 size: 14 residues. Germline CDR1 is MDHEN and CDR2 is SYDVKM. The V segment lost 2 bases and the J segment 5 bases; nucleotides outside the gene matches: 3. This chain's CDR3 is CASSLLGQHNEQFF. In DNA form, the CDR3 reads TGTGCCAGCAGTTTACTGGGACAGCACAATGAGCAGTTCTTC.

The V gene is TRBV11-2, the J gene TRBJ2-4; 7 nucleotides match TRBD1. This CDR3 is built from 15 residues. The V segment lost 5 bases and the J segment 0 bases; nucleotides outside the gene matches: 4. Per the germline V gene, CDR1 is SGHAT and CDR2 is FQNNGV. CDR3 coding DNA: TGTGCCAGCAGCGATACAGGGGTAGCCAAAAACATTCAGTACTTC. Its protein product is CASSDTGVAKNIQYF.

The gene calls are TRBV7-9 and TRBJ1-2; D may be TRBD1 (5 bases). V shed 4 bases and J shed 3 bases, with 15 bases lying between them. The CDR3 sequence is 15 residues long. CDR1 and CDR2 (germline): SEHNR, FQNEAQ (reference sequence). CDR3 amino acids: CASSYPGKSDYGYTF. The CDR3 region has the DNA TGTGCCAGCAGCTACCCAGGGAAATCCGACTATGGCTACACCTTC.

The chain combines TRBV13 with TRBJ2-7; D unresolved. V was shortened by 5 bases and J by 3 bases, with 17 bases between the two germline ends. Germline V CDR1 and CDR2: PRHDT, FYEKMQ (reference sequence). This CDR3 contains 15 residues. CDR3 DNA sequence: TGTGCCAGCAGCCGAGGACCCAATTCAAACTACGAGCAGTACTTC. This gives the protein CASSRGPNSNYEQYF.

The table lists this clone with a few counts. The chain recombines TRBV6-5 with TRBJ1-1; tentative D call: TRBD1 (5 bases). Germline V gene sequence: CDR1 MNHEY, CDR2 SVGAGI. V was trimmed by 6 bases and J by 11 bases, leaving 13 bases between them. CDR3 length: 11 amino acids. The chain's CDR3 is CASRAGFEAFF. CDR3 DNA: TGTGCCAGCAGAGCAGGGTTCGAGGCTTTCTTT.

The chain carries TRBV19 and TRBJ2-7; D may be TRBD2 (5 bases). This CDR3 spans 14 amino acids. In germline, CDR1 is LNHDA, CDR2 SQIVND (reference sequence). V was shortened by 9 bases and J by 3 bases, with 18 bases between the two germline ends. The CDR3 region is CASAPTGYVYEQYF. In DNA, the CDR3 is TGTGCCAGCGCCCCGACGGGGTACGTCTACGAGCAGTACTTC.

The chain employs TRBV7-9 and TRBJ2-7; D possibly corresponds to TRBD1 (6 bases). The ends were cut back, 7 bases at V and 2 bases at J, with 12 bases in the middle. Germline CDR1 SEHNR, CDR2 FQNEAQ (reference sequence). CDR3 length: 13 residues. CDR3 residues: CASNRDRPYEQYF. The CDR3 nucleotides are TGTGCCAGCAACCGAGACAGGCCCTACGAGCAGTACTTC.

The rearrangement links TRBV4-3 to TRBJ2-5, with D unresolved. This CDR3 contains 15 residues. V lost 1 base and J lost 0, with 9 bases in between. The germline V gene has CDR1 LGHNA and CDR2 YSLEER. CDR3 amino acids: CASSQGSRDQETQYF. The CDR3 nucleotides read TGCGCCAGCAGCCAAGGGAGCCGAGACCAAGAGACCCAGTACTTC.

The chain is built from TRBV6-5 and TRBJ2-1, with D perhaps matching TRBD1 (5 bases). Germline V gene data show CDR1 as MNHEY and CDR2 as SVGAGI. The CDR3 is made up of 15 amino acids. V gave up 2 bases and J gave up 5 bases, with 13 bases separating them. CDR3 sequence reads: CASSYTGHPDNEQFF. CDR3 nucleotides: TGTGCCAGCAGTTACACAGGACACCCGGACAATGAGCAGTTCTTC.

The chain carries TRBV5-1 and TRBJ2-7; 10 bases map to TRBD1. CDR3 length equals 14 residues. J lost 6 bases, V lost 4 bases, and 7 bases had no gene match. Germline V gene lookup returns CDR1 SGHRS and CDR2 YFSETQ. The CDR3 spells CASSHRDRGREQYF. CDR3 nucleotides: TGCGCCAGCAGCCACCGGGACAGGGGTCGCGAGCAGTACTTC.

V gene TRBV9 combines with J gene TRBJ1-1; perhaps TRBD1 as D (5 bases). This CDR3 region has 15 residues. V gave up 0 bases and J gave up 3 bases, with 12 bases separating them. Germline V CDR1 and CDR2: SGDLS, YYNGEE. CDR3 sequence (DNA): TGTGCCAGCAGCGTAGAGCCAGGGAGCTACACTGAAGCTTTCTTT. Translated, it gives CASSVEPGSYTEAFF.

The V gene is TRBV7-9, the J gene TRBJ2-2, with D possibly TRBD2 on 6 matching bases. Germline V gene lookup returns CDR1 SEHNR and CDR2 FQNEAQ (reference sequence). The CDR3 loop spans 15 amino acids. Deletions cut 3 bases from V and 1 base from J, with 9 bases between. The DNA for the CDR3 is TGTGCCAGCAGCTTTAGTAGCGGGAACACCGGGGAGCTGTTTTTT. Protein sequence: CASSFSSGNTGELFF.

The CDR3 sequence is CASSLGQGVFFEQYF. The CDR3 nucleotides are TGTGCCAGCAGCTTAGGGCAGGGGGTTTTTTTCGAGCAGTACTTC. The chain couples TRBV7-9 to TRBJ2-7; 7 bases are a match to TRBD1. The germline gives CDR1 SEHNR, CDR2 FQNEAQ (reference sequence). This CDR3 spans 15 amino acids. Germline trimming cut 1 base from V and 6 bases from J; bases unmatched to any gene: 9. Full variable domain (rest looked up from reference TRBV7-9 and TRBJ2-7): DTGVSQNPRHKITKRGQNVTFRCDPISEHNRLYWYRQTLGQGPEFLTYFQNEAQLEKSRLLSDRFSAERPKGSFSTLEIQRTEQGDSAMYLCASSLGQGVFFEQYFGPGTRLTVT.

This sequence joins TRBV4-1 and TRBJ2-7; possibly TRBD2 for D (5 bases). There are 15 residues in the CDR3. Trimming pared 1 base from V and 3 bases from J, leaving 13 bases between. Germline CDR1 MGHRA, CDR2 YSYEKL. The CDR3 loop reads CASSQGAGNRYEQYF. The CDR3 nucleotides are TGCGCCAGCAGCCAAGGGGCGGGCAACCGCTACGAGCAGTACTTC.

Regarding this clone: The same CDR3 also results from other DNA sequences found in this sample. This rearrangement joins TRBV6-1 to TRBJ2-1, with a possible D match to TRBD2 (7 bases). CDR1 MNHNS and CDR2 SASEGT come from the germline V gene. The ends were cut back, 5 bases at V and 5 bases at J, with 13 bases in the middle. CDR3 size: 14 residues. This CDR3 is CASSLRGGNNEQFF. CDR3 nucleotides: TGTGCCAGCAGTCTTAGGGGGGGGAACAATGAGCAGTTCTTC.

Points on this clone: Other nucleotide sequences in the sample specify the same CDR3. The chain couples TRBV9 to TRBJ2-2; a weak D match, TRBD1 (6 bases). The CDR3 sequence is 13 residues long. CDR1 SGDLS and CDR2 YYNGEE come from the germline V gene. Trimming cost V 0 bases and J 6 bases, with 6 bases left between them. In nucleotides, the CDR3 is TGTGCCAGCAGCGTAGGGACAGCCGGGGAGCTGTTTTTT. Translation gives CASSVGTAGELFF.

This chain links TRBV27 with TRBJ1-2; tentatively, D is TRBD1 (5 bases). The V and J ends lost 5 bases and 4 bases respectively, with 17 bases between them. Germline CDR1 and CDR2: MNHEY and SMNVEV (reference sequence). CDR3 length equals 15 residues. The CDR3 nucleotides are TGTGCCAGCAGTCCACTCCGGGGGGATGGCTATGGCTACACCTTC. This translates into CASSPLRGDGYGYTF.

This chain uses TRBV28 with TRBJ1-3, with no clear D. Germline V gene lookup returns CDR1 MDHEN and CDR2 SYDVKM. This CDR3 region has 15 residues. The germline V and J ends were trimmed by 5 bases and 3 bases, with 14 bases remaining between them. For the CDR3, the DNA is TGTGCCAGCAGTCCTCCGTGGAAGGGTGGAAACACCATATATTTT. This translates into CASSPPWKGGNTIYF.

The rearrangement joins TRBV7-9 to TRBJ2-1; no reliable D call. The CDR3 spans 12 residues. CDR1 and CDR2 (germline): SEHNR, FQNEAQ (reference sequence). Trimming shortened V by 4 bases and J by 7 bases, and 8 bases separated the two germline ends. In DNA form, the CDR3 reads TGTGCCAGCAGCTACAGCGATAATGAGCAGTTCTTC. It encodes CASSYSDNEQFF. The whole variable domain, filled in from reference TRBV7-9 and TRBJ2-1, reads DTGVSQNPRHKITKRGQNVTFRCDPISEHNRLYWYRQTLGQGPEFLTYFQNEAQLEKSRLLSDRFSAERPKGSFSTLEIQRTEQGDSAMYLCASSYSDNEQFFGPGTRLTVL.

Details on this clone: The same CDR3 arises from other DNA sequences in this sample as well. This rearrangement joins TRBV7-9 to TRBJ2-7; perhaps TRBD2 as D (5 bases). The CDR3 covers 13 residues. The germline V and J ends were trimmed by 4 bases and 5 bases, with 12 bases remaining between them. Per germline, CDR1 SEHNR and CDR2 FQNEAQ (reference sequence). The CDR3 spells CASSSGGLDEQYF. Written as DNA, the CDR3 is TGTGCCAGCAGCTCAGGAGGTTTAGACGAGCAGTACTTC. Using reference TRBV7-9 and TRBJ2-7 for the parts outside the CDR3, the full variable domain is DTGVSQNPRHKITKRGQNVTFRCDPISEHNRLYWYRQTLGQGPEFLTYFQNEAQLEKSRLLSDRFSAERPKGSFSTLEIQRTEQGDSAMYLCASSSGGLDEQYFGPGTRLTVT.